Shown below are 27 T cell receptor beta chains from a single sample sequenced in a study of identical twins. One entry per CDR3 protein, called by TCRdb with MiXCR from the 5' RACE reads. The sample consists of 270,000 or so distinct CDR3 sequences, roughly 8.7% of them appearing once. These records were also assigned to another study, of yellow fever vaccine responses in identical twins.

Sample: CD8+ T cells sorted from blood. These receptors were collected from a woman between 18 and 30 years old in good health.

This clonotype was counted between two and nine times. The rearrangement uses TRBV9 and TRBJ1-6, with 8 bases that match TRBD1. This CDR3 spans 16 amino acids. V dropped 3 bases and J dropped 6; count of bases not matched to a gene: 8. Germline CDR1 is SGDLS and CDR2 is YYNGEE. As DNA, the CDR3 is TGTGCCAGCAGCGGAGCAGACAGGGGCTTTAATTCACCCCTCCACTTT. Translating gives CASSGADRGFNSPLHF.

This clonotype has a handful of counts. This sequence joins TRBV15 and TRBJ1-6, with TRBD1 matching over 9 bases. With V trimmed by 6 bases and J by 6 bases, 9 bases remained unmatched. The CDR3 has 16 amino acids. The germline gives CDR1 LNHNV, CDR2 YYDKDF (reference sequence). CDR3: CATSGTGRERNSPLHF. The CDR3 DNA follows: TGTGCCACCAGTGGGACAGGGAGAGAGCGTAATTCACCCCTCCACTTT.

Many counts were recorded for this clonotype. V usage is TRBV4-3 and J usage is TRBJ2-1, with D perhaps TRBD2 (6 bases). The V gene's germline CDR1 is LGHNA and CDR2 YSLEER. V gave up 4 bases and J gave up 3 bases, with 16 bases separating them. The CDR3 spans 16 residues. CDR3 sequence reads: CASSPNSGGSYNEQFF. DNA of the CDR3: TGCGCCAGCAGCCCCAATAGCGGAGGAAGCTACAATGAGCAGTTCTTC.

Many counts were recorded for this clonotype. The chain is built from TRBV29-1 and TRBJ2-2, with D perhaps TRBD2 (5 bases). Germline loops: CDR1 SQVTM, CDR2 ANQGSEA. The CDR3 covers 13 residues. The ends were cut back, 8 bases at V and 6 bases at J, with 16 bases in the middle. This CDR3 is CSTYGLYSGELFF. As DNA, the CDR3 is TGCAGCACCTACGGACTGTACTCCGGGGAGCTGTTTTTT.

The V and J genes are TRBV4-2 and TRBJ2-4; the D is unclear. From germline, CDR1 is LGHNA and CDR2 YNFKEQ. The V end lost 0 bases, the J end lost 12 bases, and 15 bases lay between the germline ends. This CDR3 spans 14 amino acids. In DNA form, the CDR3 reads TGTGCCAGCAGCCAAGATCTAGAAACGGTTAGTCAGTACTTC. Translation: CASSQDLETVSQYF.

This clonotype was counted a few times. The chain joins TRBV24-1 to TRBJ2-2, with D perhaps matching TRBD2 (6 bases). The V end lost 0 bases, the J end lost 6 bases, and 19 bases lay between the germline ends. Germline V gives CDR1 KGHDR, CDR2 SFDVKD. CDR3 size: 18 residues. CDR3 residues: CATSDLDRDLVSPGELFF. Written as DNA, the CDR3 is TGTGCCACCAGTGATTTGGACCGGGACTTAGTCAGCCCCGGGGAGCTGTTTTTT.

The chain couples TRBV7-9 to TRBJ2-7; D is possibly TRBD1 (6 bases). The CDR3 runs to 13 residues. V was trimmed by 3 bases and J by 6 bases, leaving 12 bases between them. The germline gives CDR1 SEHNR, CDR2 FQNEAQ (reference sequence). CDR3 in DNA: TGTGCCAGCAGCTTTGATCAGGGGCTCGAGCAGTACTTC. It yields the protein CASSFDQGLEQYF.

This clonotype was picked up a small number of times. The V and J genes are TRBV29-1 and TRBJ2-3, with 10 bases matching TRBD2. CDR1 SQVTM and CDR2 ANQGSEA come from the germline V gene. There are 14 residues in the CDR3. Trimming at V came to 7 bases and at J to 2 bases, leaving 6 bases not matched to a gene. The CDR3 reads CSARGLAFTDTQYF. CDR3 coding DNA: TGCAGCGCGCGGGGACTAGCGTTCACAGATACGCAGTATTTT.

This clonotype was seen repeatedly, ten times or more. The rearrangement uses TRBV29-1 and TRBJ2-2; 13 bases match TRBD2. The CDR3 consists of 16 residues. V trimming: 3 bases; J trimming: 5 bases; junction bases outside the gene matches: 6. Germline CDR1 SQVTM, CDR2 ANQGSEA. The CDR3 nucleotides read TGCAGCGTTGATAGGACTAGCGGGAGTGGAACCGGGGAGCTGTTTTTT. Protein product: CSVDRTSGSGTGELFF.

This clonotype was detected a few times. The chain uses TRBV13 and TRBJ2-4; 8 nucleotides line up with TRBD2. In germline, CDR1 is PRHDT, CDR2 FYEKMQ (reference sequence). The V gene end was trimmed by 2 bases and the J gene end by 2 bases; junction bases not matched to a gene: 5. The CDR3 totals 16 residues. In nucleotides, the CDR3 is TGTGCCAGCAGCTTACGGGGGGGCGAGCCCAAAAACATTCAGTACTTC. As protein: CASSLRGGEPKNIQYF.

This clonotype occurred many times. The chain couples TRBV7-9 to TRBJ2-1; 10 bases fit TRBD1. Trimming cost V 4 bases and J 3 bases; bases outside gene matches: 6. CDR1 and CDR2 (germline): SEHNR, FQNEAQ (reference sequence). This CDR3 comprises 16 residues. The CDR3 DNA sequence: TGTGCCAGCAGCTCCAACCGGGACAGGGGCTACAATGAGCAGTTCTTC. This codes for CASSSNRDRGYNEQFF.

Many counts were recorded for this clonotype. J is TRBJ2-7 and V is TRBV7-9, with D perhaps TRBD1 or TRBD2 (5 bases each). Trimming cost V 1 base and J 4 bases, with 17 bases left between them. Germline assignment: CDR1 SEHNR and CDR2 FQNEAQ (reference sequence). This CDR3 has 16 residues. CDR3 coding DNA: TGTGCCAGCAGCTTAGTGCCGGGGACCCCCCGGTACGAGCAGTACTTC. The encoded protein is CASSLVPGTPRYEQYF.

This sequence joins TRBV11-2 and TRBJ2-2; 11 nucleotides align to TRBD2. This CDR3 region has 18 residues. The germline CDR1 and CDR2 sequences are SGHAT and FQNNGV. V lost 0 bases to trimming and J lost 2 bases; unmatched junction nucleotides: 5. CDR3 loop: CASSLEASGRSNTGELFF. Written as DNA, the CDR3 is TGTGCCAGCAGCTTAGAGGCTAGCGGGAGGTCTAACACCGGGGAGCTGTTTTTT.

The chain has TRBV4-3 and TRBJ2-1; D not certain. This CDR3 has 15 residues. V was pared by 0 bases and J by 4 bases, with 10 bases between. The germline V gene encodes CDR1 LGHNA and CDR2 YSLEER. CDR3 loop: CASSQDRAQYNEQFF. The CDR3 nucleotides read TGCGCCAGCAGCCAAGATAGGGCACAGTACAATGAGCAGTTCTTC.

The chain is built from TRBV11-2 and TRBJ2-1; TRBD2 is a possible D gene (6 bases). V was clipped by 4 bases and J by 13 bases, with 11 bases between them. This CDR3 contains 11 residues. Looked up from germline, CDR1 is SGHAT and CDR2 is FQNNGV. DNA of the CDR3: TGTGCCAGCAGCTCTCCGGGACTTCAGTTCTTC. Protein product: CASSSPGLQFF.

At least ten counts were recorded for this clonotype. This chain joins TRBV7-9 and TRBJ2-1; D is uncertain. Per the germline V gene, CDR1 is SEHNR and CDR2 is FQNEAQ (reference sequence). V was cut by 11 bases and J by 0 bases, with 8 bases left in between. The CDR3 is 12 residues long. CDR3 sequence reads: CAGGSSYNEQFF. CDR3 coding DNA: TGTGCCGGTGGAAGCTCCTACAATGAGCAGTTCTTC.

This chain uses TRBV11-2 with TRBJ2-1; D call uncertain. The V gene lost 0 bases and the J gene lost 10 bases, with 7 bases spanning the gap. This CDR3 comprises 12 residues. In germline, CDR1 is SGHAT, CDR2 FQNNGV. The CDR3 sequence is CASSLDKREQFF. In nucleotides, the CDR3 is TGTGCCAGCAGCTTAGATAAAAGGGAGCAGTTCTTC.

The chain carries TRBV5-5 and TRBJ2-7, with D maybe TRBD1 (6 bases). V lost 4 bases to trimming and J lost 2 bases, with 13 bases between them. The germline V gene has CDR1 SGHKS and CDR2 YYEKEE (reference sequence). This CDR3 contains 14 residues. CDR3 DNA: TGTGCCAGCAGCCCTGGACAGAAAACCTACGAGCAGTACTTC. Translated, it gives CASSPGQKTYEQYF.

This clonotype was counted at least ten times. This chain uses TRBV29-1 with TRBJ2-1; the D gene is possibly TRBD2 (5 bases). CDR1 is SQVTM, CDR2 ANQGSEA, per germline. V shed 1 base and J shed 5 bases, with 12 bases lying between them. CDR3 size: 14 residues. CDR3 amino acids: CSVEGTDTDNEQFF. The CDR3 DNA is TGCAGCGTTGAAGGGACTGATACTGACAATGAGCAGTTCTTC.

The chain recombines TRBV27 with TRBJ2-1; TRBD2 might be the D (5 bases). The V end lost 7 bases, the J end lost 7 bases, and 14 bases lay between the germline ends. The CDR3 extends over 13 amino acids. The germline V gene encodes CDR1 MNHEY and CDR2 SMNVEV (reference sequence). The CDR3 region is CASNPVSGNEQFF. The CDR3 DNA reads as TGTGCCAGCAACCCTGTTTCGGGGAATGAGCAGTTCTTC.

This clonotype was seen only a few times. The chain employs TRBV10-3 and TRBJ2-7; D unresolved. Germline lookup yields CDR1 ENHRY and CDR2 SYGVKD. This CDR3 is built from 13 residues. V was cut by 3 bases and J by 0 bases, with 6 bases left in between. The CDR3 loop is CAISDGGSYEQYF. The CDR3 coding sequence is TGTGCCATCAGTGACGGCGGCTCCTACGAGCAGTACTTC.

This clonotype was observed a handful of times. The chain has TRBV6-2 or TRBV6-3 and TRBJ2-7; possible D gene TRBD2, 5 bases. The CDR3 length is 15 residues. Germline CDR1 reads MNHEY; CDR2 reads SVGEGT. Trimming cost V 6 bases and J 7 bases, with 22 bases left between them. DNA of the CDR3: TGTGCCAGCAGCCACCCAGAGGGAGCCGAGAGGGAGCAGTACTTC. This encodes CASSHPEGAEREQYF.

This clonotype was found a few times. The chain links TRBV7-8 to TRBJ1-2; tentative D call: TRBD1 (6 bases). The CDR3 contains 15 residues. V dropped 5 bases and J dropped 4 bases, with 17 bases sitting between them. Germline assignment: CDR1 SGHVS and CDR2 FQNEAQ. This CDR3 is CASSLRQAPSYGYTF. CDR3 sequence (DNA): TGTGCCAGCAGCCTAAGACAGGCCCCCAGCTATGGCTACACCTTC.

V gene TRBV7-8 combines with J gene TRBJ1-1; 8 nucleotides match TRBD1. Germline V gene data show CDR1 as SGHVS and CDR2 as FQNEAQ. V was pared by 5 bases and J by 4 bases, with 6 bases of the junction left unmatched. This CDR3 region has 14 residues. The CDR3, as DNA: TGTGCCAGCAGCGAGACAGGGGCGAGCACTGAAGCTTTCTTT. Its translation is CASSETGASTEAFF. Looking up the rest from reference TRBV7-8 and TRBJ1-1 gives the full variable domain: GAGVSQSPRYKVAKRGQDVALRCDPISGHVSLFWYQQALGQGPEFLTYFQNEAQLDKSGLPSDRFFAERPEGSVSTLKIQRTQQEDSAVYLCASSETGASTEAFFGQGTRLTVV.

This clonotype was detected only a few times. The V gene is TRBV4-1, the J gene TRBJ1-6; D is unclear. The CDR3 totals 14 residues. V lost 1 base, J lost 11 bases, and 12 bases lay in between. Germline CDR1 reads MGHRA; CDR2 reads YSYEKL. CDR3 nucleotides: TGCGCCAGCAGCCAAGTGAAGTCCTTGGCACCCCTCCACTTT. It translates to CASSQVKSLAPLHF.

This clonotype was recorded only once. This may be a read error: a much more frequent sequence differs by one nucleotide. J is TRBJ2-1 and V is TRBV10-3; no reliable D call. This CDR3 spans 15 amino acids. Germline CDR1 and CDR2: ENHRY and SYGVKD. Here the CDR3 reads CVISERQFSYNEQFF. For the CDR3, the DNA is TGTGTCATCAGTGAAAGGCAGTTCTCCTACAATGAGCAGTTCTTC.

This clonotype showed up many times. The J gene is TRBJ2-1, the V gene TRBV7-9; unclear D gene. The CDR3 runs to 14 residues. Germline CDR1 reads SEHNR; CDR2 reads FQNEAQ (reference sequence). The ends were cut back, 1 base at V and 4 bases at J, with 8 bases in the middle. The CDR3 DNA follows: TGTGCCAGCAGCTTAGGGGGTCCTTACAATGAGCAGTTCTTC. This translates into CASSLGGPYNEQFF.